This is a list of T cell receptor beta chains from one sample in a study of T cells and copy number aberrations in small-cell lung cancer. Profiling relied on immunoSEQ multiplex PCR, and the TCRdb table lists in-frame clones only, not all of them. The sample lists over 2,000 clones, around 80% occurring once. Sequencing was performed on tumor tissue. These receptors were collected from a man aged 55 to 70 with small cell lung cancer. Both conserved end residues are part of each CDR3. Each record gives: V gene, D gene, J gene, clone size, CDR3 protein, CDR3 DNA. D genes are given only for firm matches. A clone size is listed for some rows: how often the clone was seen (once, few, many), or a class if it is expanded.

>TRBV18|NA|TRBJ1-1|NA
CASSPFQGSRDTEAFF
TGTGCCAGCTCACCCTTTCAGGGAAGTCGGGACACTGAAGCTTTCTTT
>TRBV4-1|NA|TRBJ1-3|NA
CASSQDGGRGNTIYF
TGCGCCAGCAGCCAAGACGGCGGCAGGGGAAACACCATATATTTT
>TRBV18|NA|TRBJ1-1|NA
CASSPPSRGSNTEAFF
TGTGCCAGCTCACCACCGAGTCGGGGTTCGAACACTGAAGCTTTCTTT
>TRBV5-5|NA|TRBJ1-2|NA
CASSLDLPNYGYTF
TGTGCCAGCAGCTTGGATCTCCCCAACTATGGCTACACCTTC
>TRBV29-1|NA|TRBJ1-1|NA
CSVEGDTEAFF
TGCAGCGTTGAGGGGGACACTGAAGCTTTCTTT
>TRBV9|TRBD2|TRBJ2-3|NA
CASSVADPSNSGGALDTQYF
TGTGCCAGCAGCGTAGCAGACCCATCCAATAGCGGGGGGGCCTTAGATACGCAGTATTTT
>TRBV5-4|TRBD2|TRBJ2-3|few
CASSSRLAGGPTDTQYF
TGTGCCAGCAGCTCCAGACTAGCGGGAGGGCCAACAGATACGCAGTATTTT
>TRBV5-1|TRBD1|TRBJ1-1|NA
CASRFAGGTTEAFF
TGCGCCAGCAGGTTCGCAGGGGGAACAACTGAAGCTTTCTTT
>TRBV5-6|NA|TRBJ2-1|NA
CASSLDHNEQFF
TGTGCCAGCAGCTTGGACCACAATGAACAGTTCTTC
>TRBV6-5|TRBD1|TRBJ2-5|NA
CASSYRTGQETQYF
TGTGCCAGCAGTTACAGGACAGGGCAAGAGACCCAGTACTTC
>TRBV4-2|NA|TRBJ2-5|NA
CASSQLSASTQYF
TGTGCCAGCAGCCAATTATCGGCGAGCACCCAGTACTTC
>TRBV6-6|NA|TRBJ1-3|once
CASSGVLGGNTIYF
TGTGCCAGCAGCGGAGTGCTGGGTGGAAACACCATATATTTT
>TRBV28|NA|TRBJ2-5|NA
CASSPAREQETQYF
TGTGCCAGCAGTCCAGCGAGGGAACAAGAGACCCAGTACTTC
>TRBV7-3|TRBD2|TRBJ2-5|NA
CASSLLGQAGGSLETQYF
TGTGCCAGCAGCTTATTAGGGCAAGCGGGGGGTTCGTTGGAGACCCAGTACTTC
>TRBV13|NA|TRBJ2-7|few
CASSSRGDRYEQYF
TGTGCCAGCAGCTCCAGGGGAGATAGGTACGAGCAGTACTTC
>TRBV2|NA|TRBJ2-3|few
CASSDGQGSTDTQYF
TGTGCCAGCAGTGACGGGCAGGGGAGCACAGATACGCAGTATTTT
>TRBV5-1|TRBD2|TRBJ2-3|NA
CASSRGLAGTDTQYF
TGCGCCAGCAGCAGGGGACTAGCGGGGACAGATACGCAGTATTTT
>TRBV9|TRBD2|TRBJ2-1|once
CASSVEAGGPEEQFF
TGTGCCAGCAGCGTAGAGGCGGGGGGGCCTGAGGAGCAGTTCTTC
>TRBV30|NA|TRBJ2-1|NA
CAWTDPNEQFF
TGTGCCTGGACAGACCCAAATGAGCAGTTCTTC
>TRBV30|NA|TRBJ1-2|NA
CAWSVTGGGNYGYTF
TGTGCCTGGAGTGTGACAGGCGGTGGGAACTATGGCTACACCTTC
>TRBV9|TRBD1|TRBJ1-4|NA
CASSTDRENEKLFF
TGTGCCAGCAGCACAGACAGGGAGAACGAAAAACTGTTTTTT
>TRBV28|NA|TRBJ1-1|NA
CASSPHTEAFF
TGTGCCAGCAGTCCCCACACTGAAGCTTTCTTT
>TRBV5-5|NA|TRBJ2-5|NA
CASSATIETQYF
TGTGCCAGCAGCGCCACCATAGAGACCCAGTACTTC
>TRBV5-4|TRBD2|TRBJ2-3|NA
CASSPSGLSTDTQYF
TGTGCCAGCAGCCCCTCGGGACTAAGCACAGATACGCAGTATTTT
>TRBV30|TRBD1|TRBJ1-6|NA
CAFDRGIAYNSPLHF
TGTGCCTTTGACAGGGGTATCGCCTATAATTCACCCCTCCACTTT
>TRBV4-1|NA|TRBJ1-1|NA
CASSQDQTAPTEAFF
TGCGCCAGCAGCCAAGATCAAACGGCCCCAACTGAAGCTTTCTTT
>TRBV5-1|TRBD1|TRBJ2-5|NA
CASSLTGGMETQYF
TGCGCCAGCAGCTTGACAGGGGGAATGGAGACCCAGTACTTC
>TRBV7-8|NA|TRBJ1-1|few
CASSAGLVSGRGTEAFF
TGTGCCAGCAGCGCCGGTTTGGTGTCTGGCAGGGGAACTGAAGCTTTCTTT
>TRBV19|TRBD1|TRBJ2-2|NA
CASSITQGAGGELFF
TGTGCCAGTAGTATAACCCAGGGGGCGGGCGGGGAGCTGTTTTTT
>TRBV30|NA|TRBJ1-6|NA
CAWRFPYNSPLHF
TGTGCCTGGAGGTTCCCGTATAATTCACCCCTCCACTTT
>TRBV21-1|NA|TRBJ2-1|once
CASSQIRGQQQFF
TGTGCCAGCAGCCAAATAAGAGGACAGCAGCAGTTCTTC
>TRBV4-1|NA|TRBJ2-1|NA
CASSQTGEQFF
TGCGCCAGCAGCCAAACAGGGGAGCAGTTCTTC
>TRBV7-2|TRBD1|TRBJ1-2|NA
CASSSGQGAPLLNGYTF
TGTGCCAGCAGCTCGGGACAGGGGGCGCCTTTATTGAATGGCTACACCTTC
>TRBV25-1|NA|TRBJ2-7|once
CASSGAQTYKQYF
TGTGCCAGCAGTGGTGCCCAGACCTACAAGCAGTACTTC
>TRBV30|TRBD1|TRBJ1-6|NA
CAWSGEDRSSPLHF
TGTGCCTGGAGTGGCGAGGACAGGTCTTCGCCCCTCCACTTT
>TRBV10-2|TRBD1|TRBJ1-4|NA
CASISTGGREKLFF
TGCGCCAGCATTTCGACAGGGGGTCGAGAAAAACTGTTTTTT
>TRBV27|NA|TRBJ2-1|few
CASTYTLGGVYEQFF
TGTGCCAGCACTTACACTTTGGGGGGAGTGTATGAGCAGTTCTTC
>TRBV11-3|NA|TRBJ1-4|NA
CASSLTSGDEKLFF
TGTGCCAGCAGCTTAACCAGTGGCGATGAAAAACTGTTTTTT
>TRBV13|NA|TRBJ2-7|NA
CASSLARAREQYF
TGTGCCAGCAGCTTAGCCAGGGCCCGCGAGCAGTACTTC
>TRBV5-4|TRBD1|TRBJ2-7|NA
CASSSLTGVNYEQYF
TGTGCCAGCAGCTCGCTGACAGGGGTAAACTACGAGCAGTACTTC